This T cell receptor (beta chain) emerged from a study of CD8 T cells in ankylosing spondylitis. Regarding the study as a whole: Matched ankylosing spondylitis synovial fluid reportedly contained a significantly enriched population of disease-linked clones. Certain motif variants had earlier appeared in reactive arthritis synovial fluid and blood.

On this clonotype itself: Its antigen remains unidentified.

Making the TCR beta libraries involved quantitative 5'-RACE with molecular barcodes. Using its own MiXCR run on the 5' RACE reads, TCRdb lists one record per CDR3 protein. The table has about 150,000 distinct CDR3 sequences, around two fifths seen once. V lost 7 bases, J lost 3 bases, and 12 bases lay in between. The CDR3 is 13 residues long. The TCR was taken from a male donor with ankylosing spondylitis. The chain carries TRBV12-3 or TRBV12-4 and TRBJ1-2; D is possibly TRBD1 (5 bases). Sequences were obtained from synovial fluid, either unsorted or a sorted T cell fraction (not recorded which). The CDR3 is CASNEGPDYGYTF. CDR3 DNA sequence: TGTGCCAGCAACGAGGGACCCGACTATGGCTACACCTTC.